This entry features one T cell receptor (beta chain) sequence. Its specific antigen is unknown. Base qualities are missing; no much larger clone stands one base away. The sample originates from a study of PD-1 blockade in classical Hodgkin lymphoma (dated by TCRdb to the early 2020s). About the study as a whole: Nivolumab dosing was 3 mg/kg intravenously every 2 weeks, continuing until either disease progression or unacceptable toxicity. The study used TCR beta sequencing and CyTOF to define a peripheral blood immune signature of response to PD-1 blockade in classical Hodgkin lymphoma.

CDR1 LNHNV and CDR2 YYDKDF are derived from the germline V gene (reference sequence). There are 14 amino acids in the CDR3, from cysteine to phenylalanine inclusive. The only DNA kept is the CDR3, 42 bases in frame from the first base. V lost 1 base and J lost 0 bases; the stretch between them is 6 bases long. Genomic DNA was isolated using the Qiagen DNeasy kit from unsorted PBMCs as well as from negatively selected CD4+ and CD8+ fractions. Using primers that anneal to V and J segments, immunoSEQ multiplex PCR amplified the TCR beta CDR3 regions. A synthetic immune receptor repertoire was used to minimize amplification bias, and any remaining bias was removed computationally after sequencing. The authors' pipeline ran thus. Repertoire diversity was quantified as the Shannon entropy index using custom Python scripts. Unsorted, CD4+ and CD8+ repertoires were analyzed separately, except in combined analyses where CD4+ and CD8+ sequences were merged in silico. A clone counted as expanded when the clone's frequency after treatment rose at least 2-fold relative to C1D1, and clones undetected at baseline were given a pseudocount of 0.5. Singleton clones were defined as clones with 0 or 1 copy at C1D1, and non-singleton clones were defined as clones with 2 or more copies. Clones expanded in unsorted samples were assigned a CD4+, CD8+ or unknown annotation through matching of protein sequences in sorted samples from the same patient. Wilcoxon tests on paired samples were used to test diversity changes from C1D1 to C4D1. TCRdb provides this immuneACCESS table in a form limited to in-frame rearrangements. Some clones are lacking; in checked studies, under half of them reflect an unresolved V gene, and why the rest are absent is not known. That table gives V, J and clone size, and the DNA gave D and trimming. This sample comprises about 24,000 clones, around three quarters of them detected only once. The ten largest account for about 8.6% of the sample.

This specimen's time point label, per the study, means: cycle 2 day 1 (C2D1) of nivolumab. All trial patients had relapsed after autologous stem cell transplantation, with cohorts A, B and C differing in prior brentuximab vedotin exposure. A total of 56 patients with relapsed/refractory classical Hodgkin lymphoma made up the trial cohort, and each patient's best overall response was complete response, partial response or progressive disease. Trial patients were treated with single-agent nivolumab in the multi-cohort phase II CheckMate 205 trial. An independent review committee assessed best overall response using the 2007 International Working Group response criteria. Trial PBMCs were obtained immediately prior to nivolumab initiation (C1D1) and on therapy at cycle 2 day 1 and cycle 4 day 1. Peripheral blood was collected in 8 mL Vacutainer Cell Preparation Tubes, from which PBMCs were isolated by centrifugation and then cryopreserved.

What the study reported, not specific to this receptor: CD4+ but not CD8+ TCR diversity rose significantly by C4D1 (p=0.0027 vs p=0.16), most apparent in complete responders (p=0.02). Patients starting nivolumab less than 1 year after ASCT had lower diversity and were excluded from later analyses to avoid confounding by immune reconstitution. Baseline TCR diversity was reported as lower in newly diagnosed patients than in healthy donors, and lower still in relapsed/refractory patients. The study was restricted to a single clinical trial cohort, and the causes of repertoire differences, possibly disease activity or prior therapy, were left undefined. Baseline diversity similar to that of newly diagnosed patients was observed in trial patients achieving complete response, whereas significantly lower diversity was observed in partial responders and progressors.

The receptor's source is a human donor with classical Hodgkin lymphoma. The chain employs TRBV15 and TRBJ1-1, with the D gene not clear enough to name. The sequencing here drew on peripheral blood mononuclear cells (PBMCs), taken before the second cycle of nivolumab. The CDR3 protein sequence reads: CATSRAGLNTEAFF. The bases read TGTGCCACCAGCAGAGCCGGACTGAACACTGAAGCTTTCTTT.